This entry features one T cell receptor (beta chain) sequence. The antigen remains unidentified. The record originates from a study of T cell responses to AZD1222 COVID-19 vaccine. Study results and caveats: Of spike-specific TCRs, nearly half reportedly target regions left unmutated in variants.

This CDR3 contains 16 residues. V dropped 2 bases and J dropped 3 bases, with 14 bases sitting between them. Germline CDR1 reads MGHRA; CDR2 reads YSYEKL. Sequencing was performed with immunoSEQ multiplex PCR; in TCRdb, only in-frame clones are kept and a portion is missing. The repertoire consists of about 110,000 clones, with roughly 88% occurring once and the leading ten covering 9.5% to 15%. Sequences were derived from peripheral blood, sampled on day 0 of MenACWY control vaccination. The chain is built from TRBV4-1 and TRBJ2-4; tentatively, D is TRBD2 (7 bases). This sequence was found in an adult in good health. The CDR3 protein is CASSQMGRGGKNIQYF. Here the CDR3 DNA reads TGCGCCAGCAGCCAAATGGGGAGGGGGGGCAAAAACATTCAGTACTTC.